These 30 T cell receptor beta chains were sequenced from one sample in a study of cytomegalovirus exposure and HLA in healthy donors (dated by TCRdb to about 2017). The receptor library was made with the immunoSEQ multiplex PCR assay. For the multiplex PCR, a mixture combining 60 forward primers for TCR Vbeta segments and 13 reverse primers for TCR Jbeta segments was used. Held by TCRdb, this immuneACCESS table contains in-frame sequences only and omits some clones. Under half of the omission traces to an unresolved V gene where checked; the cause of the rest is unknown. This sample has around 150,000 clones in its table, and 60% to 85% of those were observed once. In total, the top ten clones hold around 2.1% of the sample. Sequencing used PBMCs. The receptors come from a man aged 50 to 60 in good health and CMV-seropositive.

The chain has TRBV19 and TRBJ1-1; unclear D gene. The CDR3 loop spans 14 amino acids. From germline, CDR1 is LNHDA and CDR2 SQIVND (reference sequence). V dropped 10 bases and J dropped 9 bases, with 24 bases sitting between them. The CDR3 DNA reads TGTGCCACTTGCCCGGGAGGGATCCCGGTGCAAGCTTTCTTT. This codes for CATCPGGIPVQAFF.

The J gene is TRBJ1-2, the V gene TRBV19; 8 bases fit TRBD1. The V and J ends lost 7 bases and 7 bases, in that order; junction bases with no gene match: 14. The CDR3 is 15 residues long. Germline V lookup: CDR1 LNHDA, CDR2 SQIVND (reference sequence). In DNA form, the CDR3 reads TGTGCCAGTACCACCAGGGAGCAGGGGGCGGCTGGCTACACCTTC. Translated: CASTTREQGAAGYTF.

V is TRBV19 and J is TRBJ2-7, with 13 bases lining up with TRBD2. This CDR3 comprises 15 residues. V lost 4 bases and J lost 3; bases outside the gene matches: 3. CDR1 LNHDA and CDR2 SQIVND come from the germline V gene (reference sequence). CDR3 in amino acids: CASSTGLAGNYEQYF. CDR3 nucleotides: TGTGCCAGTAGTACGGGACTAGCGGGGAACTACGAGCAGTACTTC.

As concerns this clone: This CDR3 is also generated by other DNA sequences in the sample. The chain employs TRBV19 and TRBJ2-3, with 9 bases fitting TRBD2. CDR1 is LNHDA and CDR2 is SQIVND in the germline V gene (reference sequence). The trim removed 8 bases at V and 3 bases at J, leaving 3 bases unmatched. The CDR3 is made up of 13 amino acids. CDR3 DNA sequence: TGTGCCAGTCGGCTAGCGGGGACAGATACGCAGTATTTT. This translates into CASRLAGTDTQYF. Complete variable domain (other parts from reference TRBV19 and TRBJ2-3): DGGITQSPKYLFRKEGQNVTLSCEQNLNHDAMYWYRQDPGQGLRLIYYSQIVNDFQKGDIAEGYSVSREKKESFPLTVTSAQKNPTAFYLCASRLAGTDTQYFGPGTRLTVL.

CDR3 region: CASSLGLAGRTDTQYF. Written as DNA, the CDR3 is TGTGCCAGCAGTTTGGGACTAGCGGGCCGCACAGATACGCAGTATTTT. V usage is TRBV27 and J usage is TRBJ2-3; 12 nucleotides agree with TRBD2. This CDR3 is built from 16 residues. The V gene's germline CDR1 is MNHEY and CDR2 SMNVEV (reference sequence). The V segment lost 3 bases and the J segment 1 base; nucleotides outside the gene matches: 2.

This sequence joins TRBV9 and TRBJ2-7, with D possibly TRBD1 on 5 matching bases. The germline V gene encodes CDR1 SGDLS and CDR2 YYNGEE. Trimming shortened V by 3 bases and J by 2 bases, and 12 bases separated the two germline ends. This CDR3 contains 14 residues. CDR3: CASSARQNPYEQYF. In DNA form, the CDR3 reads TGTGCCAGCAGCGCCCGACAGAATCCCTACGAGCAGTACTTC.

The CDR3 DNA reads TGTGCCAGCAGCGTAGGGAGTAGCAGGGAATACGAGCAGTACTTC. Translating it yields CASSVGSSREYEQYF. The V and J genes are TRBV9 and TRBJ2-5, with TRBD1 as a possible D gene (5 bases). The last part of the DNA fits TRBJ2-7 better; the J call may be wrong. The CDR3 covers 15 residues. Germline V gene data show CDR1 as SGDLS and CDR2 as YYNGEE.

The V and J genes are TRBV9 and TRBJ2-1, with D possibly matching TRBD1 (6 bases). CDR1 SGDLS and CDR2 YYNGEE come from the germline V gene. The CDR3 is 14 residues long. The V and J ends lost 0 bases and 3 bases respectively, with 7 bases between them. CDR3 protein: CASSVADSYNEQFF. In DNA form, the CDR3 reads TGTGCCAGCAGCGTAGCGGACAGCTACAATGAGCAGTTCTTC.

This clone was found a few times. V gene TRBV27 combines with J gene TRBJ1-1; D is uncertain. The CDR3 covers 13 residues. V lost 6 bases and J 0 bases, leaving 8 bases between the germline ends. CDR1 is MNHEY, CDR2 SMNVEV, per germline (reference sequence). CDR3 nucleotides: TGTGCCAGCAGACAGCAAATGAACACTGAAGCTTTCTTT. Its protein product is CASRQQMNTEAFF.

This chain connects TRBV4-3 to TRBJ2-1; D remains ambiguous. Trimming shortened V by 3 bases and J by 4 bases, and 4 bases separated the two germline ends. Germline-derived CDR1 and CDR2 are LGHNA and YSLEER. This CDR3 is built from 12 residues. This chain's CDR3 is CASSQAYNEQFF. The DNA for the CDR3 is TGCGCCAGCAGCCAGGCTTACAATGAGCAGTTCTTC.

As DNA, the CDR3 is TGTGCCATCAGTGATTTGCGGGGGGCCTCCTACAATGAGCAGTTCTTC. Its translation is CAISDLRGASYNEQFF. This chain uses TRBV10-3 with TRBJ2-1; 8 bases line up with TRBD2. Germline V gene sequence: CDR1 ENHRY, CDR2 SYGVKD. The CDR3 contains 16 residues. V lost 3 bases to trimming and J lost 0 bases; unmatched junction nucleotides: 4.

The rearrangement joins TRBV5-1 to TRBJ2-7; TRBD2 matches 10 bases. This CDR3 contains 16 residues. Germline V CDR1 and CDR2: SGHRS, YFSETQ. With V trimmed by 5 bases and J by 0 bases, 8 bases remained unmatched. This chain's CDR3 is CASRRASGGGSYEQYF. The CDR3 DNA follows: TGCGCCAGCAGGCGGGCGAGCGGGGGGGGCTCCTACGAGCAGTACTTC.

The V gene is TRBV7-9, the J gene TRBJ2-7, with 10 bases that match TRBD2. V was clipped by 7 bases and J by 5 bases; unmatched bases: 8. The germline gives CDR1 SEHNR, CDR2 FQNEAQ (reference sequence). This CDR3 comprises 14 residues. CDR3 loop: CASILIAGGHEQYF. The CDR3 DNA reads as TGTGCCAGCATCCTAATAGCGGGGGGACACGAGCAGTACTTC.

The chain combines TRBV18 with TRBJ2-1; no clear D gene. CDR3 size: 11 residues. Trimming left V 3 bases short and J 10 bases short, with 7 bases between. Germline loops: CDR1 KGHSH, CDR2 LQKENI. The CDR3 DNA sequence: TGTGCCAGCTCACCGGAGCGAGAGCAGTTCTTC. The encoded protein is CASSPEREQFF.

The genes are TRBV2 and TRBJ2-1, with 10 bases lining up with TRBD2. Germline CDR1 reads SNHLY; CDR2 reads FYNNEI. The CDR3 has 15 residues. Unmatched junction bases numbered 8, after V lost 5 bases and J lost 7 bases. The CDR3 reads CASSLAGGQGNEQFF. CDR3 sequence (DNA): TGTGCCAGCAGTTTAGCGGGGGGCCAGGGTAATGAGCAGTTCTTC.

The CDR3 here is CASSPRTGNNSPLHF. DNA for the CDR3: TGTGCCAGCTCACCTCGGACAGGGAATAATTCACCCCTCCACTTT. The chain uses TRBV18 and TRBJ1-6; 8 positions match TRBD1. Germline V lookup: CDR1 KGHSH, CDR2 LQKENI. CDR3 length: 15 amino acids. Trimming removed 3 bases from V and 5 bases from J; junction bases left unmatched: 3.

The chain employs TRBV5-1 and TRBJ2-1; D is uncertain. Per germline, CDR1 SGHRS and CDR2 YFSETQ. The CDR3 totals 13 residues. The V end lost 4 bases, the J end lost 5 bases, and 10 bases lay between the germline ends. CDR3 in DNA: TGCGCCAGCAGCCCCGGGTTAGACAATGAGCAGTTCTTC. It codes for CASSPGLDNEQFF.

This clone came up a few times. This rearrangement joins TRBV4-2 to TRBJ2-7; D is possibly TRBD1 (6 bases). V was pared by 5 bases and J by 4 bases, with 12 bases between. CDR1 and CDR2 from the germline V gene are LGHNA and YNFKEQ. The CDR3 loop spans 13 amino acids. The CDR3 loop is CASSDSTGYEQYF. The DNA for the CDR3 is TGTGCCAGCAGCGACTCTACAGGGTACGAGCAGTACTTC.

The chain carries TRBV2 and TRBJ2-3; 8 bases are a match to TRBD1. Germline assignment: CDR1 SNHLY and CDR2 FYNNEI. V was pared by 7 bases and J by 3 bases, with 6 bases of the junction left unmatched. The CDR3 length is 14 residues. The CDR3 bases are TGTGCCAGCATGGAAGGACAGGGAACAGATACGCAGTATTTT. Protein: CASMEGQGTDTQYF. Together with reference TRBV2 and TRBJ2-3, the CDR3 gives the full variable domain: EPEVTQTPSHQVTQMGQEVILRCVPISNHLYFYWYRQILGQKVEFLVSFYNNEISEKSEIFDDQFSVERPDGSNFTLKIRSTKLEDSAMYFCASMEGQGTDTQYFGPGTRLTVL.

The table lists this clone with a few counts. The same CDR3 also results from other DNA sequences found in this sample. V is TRBV9 and J is TRBJ2-3; 12 bases are a match to TRBD2. Germline V gene sequence: CDR1 SGDLS, CDR2 YYNGEE. The CDR3 extends over 16 amino acids. Germline trimming cut 3 bases from V and 0 bases from J; bases unmatched to any gene: 2. The CDR3 DNA reads TGTGCCAGCAGCGCTGGACTAGCGGGGAGCACAGATACGCAGTATTTT. This sequence encodes CASSAGLAGSTDTQYF.

The chain has TRBV5-1 and TRBJ1-2; D not resolved. Looked up from germline, CDR1 is SGHRS and CDR2 is YFSETQ. V was trimmed by 1 base and J by 6 bases, leaving 16 bases between them. The CDR3 is 15 residues long. The CDR3 reads CASSLTSGVYDGYTF. The CDR3 DNA is TGCGCCAGCAGCTTGACTAGTGGTGTCTATGATGGCTACACCTTC. Looking up the rest from reference TRBV5-1 and TRBJ1-2 gives the full variable domain: KAGVTQTPRYLIKTRGQQVTLSCSPISGHRSVSWYQQTPGQGLQFLFEYFSETQRNKGNFPGRFSGRQFSNSRSEMNVSTLELGDSALYLCASSLTSGVYDGYTFGSGTRLTVV.

The chain uses TRBV6-1 and TRBJ2-2; tentatively, D is TRBD1 (5 bases). CDR3 size: 15 residues. The germline V gene has CDR1 MNHNS and CDR2 SASEGT. The germline V and J ends were trimmed by 3 bases and 4 bases, with 12 bases remaining between them. CDR3 nucleotide sequence: TGTGCCAGCAGTGATCTGGGGCCGGGCACCGGGGAGCTGTTTTTT. This encodes CASSDLGPGTGELFF.

There are a few counts of this clone. V is TRBV21-1 and J is TRBJ1-5. TRBV21-1 is an annotated pseudogene. The CDR3 has 15 amino acids. The CDR3 loop reads CASSKEGGSNQPQHF. CDR3 coding DNA: TGTGCCAGCAGCAAAGAGGGGGGGAGCAATCAGCCCCAGCATTTT.

Of note for this clone: Other DNA sequences in the same sample also yield this CDR3. The V gene is TRBV6-5, the J gene TRBJ2-3; 7 bases are shared with TRBD1. The CDR3 runs 15 residues. J gave up 3 bases and V 5 bases, and 8 bases lay outside the gene matches. Per germline, CDR1 MNHEY and CDR2 SVGAGI. CDR3: CASSIRQGLTDTQYF. The CDR3 DNA follows: TGTGCCAGCAGTATTCGACAGGGTTTGACAGATACGCAGTATTTT.

This rearrangement joins TRBV5-1 to TRBJ1-2; 7 nucleotides agree with TRBD1. This CDR3 is built from 14 residues. Germline lookup yields CDR1 SGHRS and CDR2 YFSETQ. V lost 5 bases and J lost 2; bases outside the gene matches: 6. Here the CDR3 reads CASRGPGQNYGYTF. CDR3 coding DNA: TGCGCCAGCAGGGGACCGGGACAGAACTATGGCTACACCTTC.

The CDR3 nucleotides are TGTGCCAGCAGCTTACTGGCGGGGGGGAGCACAGATACGCAGTATTTT. This encodes CASSLLAGGSTDTQYF. This chain uses TRBV7-2 with TRBJ2-3; 9 nucleotides match TRBD2. The germline V gene encodes CDR1 SGHTA and CDR2 FQGNSA. The CDR3 consists of 16 residues. Trimming removed 2 bases from V and 0 bases from J; junction bases left unmatched: 3.

The genes are TRBV29-1 and TRBJ1-5, with TRBD1 as a possible D gene (6 bases). V was cut by 7 bases and J by 1 base, with 14 bases left in between. This CDR3 is 14 amino acids long. Germline-derived CDR1 and CDR2 are SQVTM and ANQGSEA. In nucleotides, the CDR3 is TGCAGCGCCGGAGGGGGGGCGAGCAATCAGCCCCAGCATTTT. Translation: CSAGGGASNQPQHF.

The chain is built from TRBV6-5 and TRBJ2-2, with 10 bases lining up with TRBD1. From germline, CDR1 is MNHEY and CDR2 SVGAGI. J was trimmed by 7 bases and V by 2 bases; bases with no gene match: 7. This CDR3 has 16 amino acids. Here the CDR3 reads CASSYTTGGLNGELFF. CDR3 DNA: TGTGCCAGCAGTTACACGACAGGGGGCTTGAACGGGGAGCTGTTTTTT.

The V and J genes are TRBV6-5 and TRBJ2-7, with 9 bases aligning to TRBD1. V trimming: 7 bases; J trimming: 1 base; junction bases outside the gene matches: 8. In germline, CDR1 is MNHEY, CDR2 SVGAGI. The CDR3 consists of 15 residues. The CDR3 sequence is CASKVGTGSSYEQYF. CDR3 coding DNA: TGTGCCAGCAAGGTCGGGACAGGGTCTTCCTACGAGCAGTACTTC.

This clone was recorded a few times. The chain uses TRBV18 and TRBJ2-7, with TRBD1 identical over 9 bases. The CDR3 loop spans 14 amino acids. J gave up 3 bases and V 1 base, and 1 base lay outside the gene matches. The V gene's germline CDR1 is KGHSH and CDR2 LQKENI. The chain's CDR3 is CASSPRDRVYEQYF. The CDR3 DNA reads as TGTGCCAGCTCACCACGGGACAGGGTCTACGAGCAGTACTTC.